These T cell receptor beta chains were read from a single sample in a study of blood T cells in healthy people across ages. In TCRdb, the 5' RACE reads were re-called with MiXCR into one record per CDR3 protein. This sample has about 780,000 distinct CDR3 sequences, with about 45% found just once. Sequencing was carried out using blood. These receptors were collected from a man aged 80 or over in good health. CDR3s include the opening cysteine and the closing phenylalanine or tryptophan. The order of the fields is J gene, V gene, clone size, D gene, CDR3 protein, CDR3 DNA. The D gene is left open where the match is weak. Not every row has a clone size; where given, it reads once, few, many or a size class.

TRBJ1-4,TRBV7-9,NA,NA,CASSLQGIGEKLFF,TGTGCCAGCAGCTTACAGGGTATTGGTGAAAAACTGTTTTTT
TRBJ2-1,TRBV3-1,many,NA,CASSQDPMSNNEQFF,TGTGCCAGCAGCCAAGACCCTATGTCTAACAATGAGCAGTTCTTC
TRBJ2-1,TRBV6-2/TRBV6-3,NA,TRBD2,CASSSGATDNEQFF,TGTGCCAGCAGTAGCGGGGCCACAGACAATGAGCAGTTCTTC
TRBJ2-3,TRBV14,NA,NA,CASSQDPGYGTDTQYF,TGTGCCAGCAGCCAAGATCCAGGGTATGGCACAGATACGCAGTATTTT
TRBJ2-6,TRBV11-2,NA,NA,CASSLQKTGANVLTF,TGTGCCAGCAGCTTACAGAAAACCGGGGCCAACGTCCTGACTTTC
TRBJ2-7,TRBV5-1,NA,TRBD2,CASSLRAGGNEQYF,TGCGCCAGCAGCTTGAGGGCGGGAGGAAACGAGCAGTACTTC
TRBJ1-5,TRBV25-1,NA,TRBD1,CASSELRTPGQGSGQPQHF,TGTGCCAGCAGTGAATTGAGGACACCGGGACAGGGGTCGGGTCAGCCCCAGCATTTT
TRBJ2-1,TRBV5-1,NA,TRBD2,CASSRTSGDPYEQFF,TGCGCCAGCAGTCGTACTAGCGGAGACCCCTACGAGCAGTTCTTC
TRBJ1-1,TRBV5-5,NA,TRBD1,CASSWPTGGRNTEAFF,TGTGCCAGCAGCTGGCCGACAGGGGGCAGAAACACTGAAGCTTTCTTT
TRBJ2-3,TRBV30,NA,NA,CAWSLGQTSTDTQYF,TGTGCCTGGAGCCTCGGGCAGACTAGCACAGATACGCAGTATTTT
TRBJ1-4,TRBV7-2,NA,NA,CASSLGPGVNEKLFF,TGTGCCAGCAGCTTAGGACCCGGGGTTAATGAAAAACTGTTTTTT
TRBJ1-2,TRBV9,NA,TRBD1,CASSPRTGGGYTF,TGTGCCAGCAGCCCCCGGACAGGGGGTGGCTACACCTTC
TRBJ2-1,TRBV7-3,NA,TRBD2,CASSLTSIAGRNEQFF,TGTGCCAGCAGCTTAACCTCGATAGCGGGACGGAATGAGCAGTTCTTC
TRBJ1-1,TRBV20-1,few,TRBD1,CSATRQGAGTEAFF,TGCAGTGCTACCAGACAGGGGGCCGGGACTGAAGCTTTCTTT
TRBJ2-1,TRBV5-4,NA,TRBD2,CASSPGTSGYGNNEQFF,TGTGCCAGCAGCCCAGGGACTAGCGGTTACGGAAACAATGAGCAGTTCTTC
TRBJ2-5,TRBV7-2,many,TRBD1,CASSPRQGQQTQYF,TGTGCCAGCAGCCCGCGACAGGGGCAGCAGACCCAGTACTTC
TRBJ2-7,TRBV12-3/TRBV12-4,NA,NA,CASSWGLGYEQYF,TGTGCCAGCAGTTGGGGGCTTGGCTACGAGCAGTACTTC
TRBJ2-1,TRBV20-1,NA,NA,CCARGQGNYNEQFF,TGCTGTGCTAGAGGCCAGGGAAACTACAATGAGCAGTTCTTC
TRBJ2-3,TRBV20-1,NA,TRBD2,CSARDQREADTQYF,TGCAGTGCTAGAGATCAGCGGGAGGCAGATACGCAGTATTTT
TRBJ2-4,TRBV7-2,few,NA,CASSSGQTLKNIQYF,TGTGCCAGCAGCTCCGGACAGACATTGAAAAACATTCAGTACTTC
TRBJ2-6,TRBV25-1,few,NA,CASSEELGAGANVLTF,TGTGCCAGCAGTGAAGAATTGGGTGCGGGGGCCAACGTCCTGACTTTC
TRBJ2-7,TRBV27,NA,NA,CASRPGSLDEQYF,TGTGCCAGCAGGCCTGGGTCCCTCGACGAGCAGTACTTC
TRBJ1-1,TRBV7-8,NA,NA,CASSLAGDYEAFF,TGTGCCAGCAGCTTAGCCGGGGACTACGAAGCTTTCTTT
TRBJ2-1,TRBV6-2/TRBV6-3,NA,NA,CASNSPRAYNEQFF,TGTGCCAGCAACTCCCCCCGGGCCTACAATGAGCAGTTCTTC
TRBJ1-1,TRBV5-1,NA,NA,CASSLAQQGGTEAFF,TGCGCCAGCAGCTTGGCCCAACAGGGTGGCACTGAAGCTTTCTTT
TRBJ2-3,TRBV11-2,NA,TRBD2,CASSFGLAGSQYF,TGTGCCAGCAGCTTCGGACTAGCGGGATCGCAGTATTTT
TRBJ2-7,TRBV12-3/TRBV12-4,many,NA,CASSPQGGEQYF,TGTGCCAGCAGCCCCCAGGGCGGCGAGCAGTACTTC
TRBJ2-2,TRBV6-2/TRBV6-3,few,TRBD2,CASNDPGLAYTGELFF,TGTGCCAGCAATGACCCGGGACTAGCGTACACCGGGGAGCTGTTTTTT
TRBJ2-7,TRBV24-1,few,TRBD2,CATSDQITSGKYNEQYF,TGTGCCACCAGTGATCAGATTACTAGCGGCAAGTACAATGAGCAGTACTTC
TRBJ1-1,TRBV7-2,NA,TRBD1,CASSLYRDRVVAFF,TGTGCCAGCAGCTTATACCGGGACAGGGTTGTGGCTTTCTTT
TRBJ2-3,TRBV2,NA,NA,CASSEGRGRRTDTQYF,TGTGCCAGCAGTGAAGGGAGGGGGCGGAGGACAGATACGCAGTATTTT
TRBJ2-1,TRBV3-1,NA,NA,CASSQATSSEGQFF,TGTGCCAGCAGCCAAGCGACTAGTAGCGAGGGTCAGTTCTTC
TRBJ2-3,TRBV27,NA,TRBD2,CASSNSAGATDTQYF,TGTGCCAGCAGCAACTCAGCGGGGGCCACAGATACGCAGTATTTT
TRBJ2-7,TRBV6-2/TRBV6-3,NA,NA,CASSYSSRSTYEQYF,TGTGCCAGCAGTTATTCCTCCCGATCGACCTACGAGCAGTACTTC
TRBJ1-2,TRBV5-1,NA,NA,CASSLDGKGYTF,TGCGCCAGCAGCTTGGACGGGAAGGGCTACACCTTC
TRBJ2-1,TRBV5-1,NA,NA,CASSLANGAYNEQFF,TGCGCCAGCAGCTTGGCTAACGGTGCCTACAATGAGCAGTTCTTC
TRBJ2-4,TRBV20-1,few,TRBD1,CSAARTGDIVGKNIQYF,TGCAGTGCCGCCCGGACAGGGGACATTGTCGGTAAAAACATTCAGTACTTC
TRBJ2-2,TRBV20-1,few,TRBD1,CSTKGQGADTGELFF,TGCAGTACGAAGGGACAGGGGGCGGACACCGGGGAGCTGTTTTTT
TRBJ2-7,TRBV20-1,few,TRBD2,CSASLPRGDSYEQYF,TGCAGTGCTAGTCTTCCCCGGGGGGACTCCTACGAGCAGTACTTC
TRBJ2-3,TRBV28,NA,NA,CASMGHYTDTQYF,TGTGCCAGCATGGGACACTACACAGATACGCAGTATTTT
TRBJ1-2,TRBV7-2,NA,NA,CASSARGVGVDRGYTF,TGTGCCAGCAGCGCTAGGGGCGTCGGGGTTGATCGTGGCTACACCTTC
TRBJ1-5,TRBV20-1,few,TRBD1,CSASSLGTGGQPQHF,TGCAGTGCTAGTTCTTTGGGGACAGGGGGACAGCCCCAGCATTTT
TRBJ2-3,TRBV7-3,few,NA,CASSSSGSGAKDTQYF,TGTGCCAGCAGCTCGTCCGGGTCTGGAGCGAAAGATACGCAGTATTTT
TRBJ2-7,TRBV10-3,NA,NA,CAISASGYEQYF,TGTGCCATCAGTGCCAGTGGGTACGAGCAGTACTTC
TRBJ2-2,TRBV9,few,TRBD2,CASSTAGVRTGELFF,TGTGCCAGCAGTACGGCGGGAGTACGTACCGGGGAGCTGTTTTTT